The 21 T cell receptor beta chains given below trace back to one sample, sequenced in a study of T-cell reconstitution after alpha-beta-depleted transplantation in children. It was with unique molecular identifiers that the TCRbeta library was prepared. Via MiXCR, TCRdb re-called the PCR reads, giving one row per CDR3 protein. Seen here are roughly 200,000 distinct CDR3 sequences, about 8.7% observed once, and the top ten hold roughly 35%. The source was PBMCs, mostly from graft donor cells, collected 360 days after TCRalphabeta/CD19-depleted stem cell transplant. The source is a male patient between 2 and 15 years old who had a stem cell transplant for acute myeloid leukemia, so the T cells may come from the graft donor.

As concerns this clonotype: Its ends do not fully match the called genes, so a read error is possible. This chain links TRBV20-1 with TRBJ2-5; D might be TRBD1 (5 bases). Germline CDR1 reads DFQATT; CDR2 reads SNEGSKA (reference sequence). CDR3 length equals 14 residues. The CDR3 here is CSATDLDIQQTQYF. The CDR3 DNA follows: TGCAGTGCTACCGACCTGGACATCCAACAGACCCAGTACTTC.

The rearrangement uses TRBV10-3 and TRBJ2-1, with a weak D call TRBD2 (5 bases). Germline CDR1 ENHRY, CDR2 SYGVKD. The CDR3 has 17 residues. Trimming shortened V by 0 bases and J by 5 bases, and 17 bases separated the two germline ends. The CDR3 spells CAISESTTRGRDNEQFF. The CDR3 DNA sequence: TGTGCCATCAGTGAGTCGACAACTAGAGGAAGGGACAATGAGCAGTTCTTC.

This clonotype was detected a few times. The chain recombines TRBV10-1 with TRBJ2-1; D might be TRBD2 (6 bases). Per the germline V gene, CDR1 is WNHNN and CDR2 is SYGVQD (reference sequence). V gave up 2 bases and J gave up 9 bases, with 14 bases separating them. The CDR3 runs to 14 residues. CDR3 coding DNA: TGCGCCAGCAGTGAGCGGGGGAAGTGGGGTGAGCAGTTCTTC. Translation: CASSERGKWGEQFF.

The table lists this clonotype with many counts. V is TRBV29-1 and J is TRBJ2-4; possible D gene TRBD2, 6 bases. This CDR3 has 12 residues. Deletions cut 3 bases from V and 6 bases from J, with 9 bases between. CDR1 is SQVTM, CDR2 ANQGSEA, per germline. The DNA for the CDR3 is TGCAGCGTTGAGATGGGAGGAAACATTCAGTACTTC. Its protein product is CSVEMGGNIQYF.

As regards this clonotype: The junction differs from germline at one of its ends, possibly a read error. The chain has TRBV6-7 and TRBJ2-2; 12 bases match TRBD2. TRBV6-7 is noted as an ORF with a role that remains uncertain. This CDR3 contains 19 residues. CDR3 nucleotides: TGTGCCATCAGTTTAGCGACTAGCGGGGGACTGATGCCCACCGGGGAGCTGTTTTTT. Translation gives CAISLATSGGLMPTGELFF.

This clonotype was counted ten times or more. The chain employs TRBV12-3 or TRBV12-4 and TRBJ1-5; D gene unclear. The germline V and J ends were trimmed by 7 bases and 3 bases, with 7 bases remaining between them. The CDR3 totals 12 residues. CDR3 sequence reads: CASMGLNQPQHF. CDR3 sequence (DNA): TGTGCCAGCATGGGTCTCAATCAGCCCCAGCATTTT.

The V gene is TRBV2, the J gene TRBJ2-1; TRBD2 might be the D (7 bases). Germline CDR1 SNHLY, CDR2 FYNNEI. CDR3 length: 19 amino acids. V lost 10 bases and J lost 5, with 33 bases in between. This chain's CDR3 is CAISLGGSGTTRSHNEQFF. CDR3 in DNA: TGTGCCATCTCTCTCGGGGGGTCCGGGACAACGAGGTCCCACAATGAGCAGTTCTTC.

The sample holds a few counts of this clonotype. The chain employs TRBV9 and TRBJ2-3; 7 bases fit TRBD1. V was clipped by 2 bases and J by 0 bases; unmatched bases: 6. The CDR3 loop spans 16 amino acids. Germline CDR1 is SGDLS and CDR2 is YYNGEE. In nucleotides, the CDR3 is TGTGCCAGCAGCGTCGGACAGGAGTCTAGCACAGATACGCAGTATTTT. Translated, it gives CASSVGQESSTDTQYF. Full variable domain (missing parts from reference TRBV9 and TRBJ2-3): DSGVTQTPKHLITATGQRVTLRCSPRSGDLSVYWYQQSLDQGLQFLIQYYNGEERAKGNILERFSAQQFPDLHSELNLSSLELGDSALYFCASSVGQESSTDTQYFGPGTRLTVL.

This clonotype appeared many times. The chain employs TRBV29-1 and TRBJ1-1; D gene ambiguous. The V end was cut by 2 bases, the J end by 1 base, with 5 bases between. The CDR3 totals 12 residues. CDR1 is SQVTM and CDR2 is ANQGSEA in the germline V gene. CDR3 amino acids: CSVEKGNTEAFF. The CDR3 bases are TGCAGCGTTGAAAAAGGGAACACTGAAGCTTTCTTT.

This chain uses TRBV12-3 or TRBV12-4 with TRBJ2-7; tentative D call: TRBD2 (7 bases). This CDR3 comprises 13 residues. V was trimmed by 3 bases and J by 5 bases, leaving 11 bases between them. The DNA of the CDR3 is TGTGCCAGCAGTTTCCCGGGGGGCAACGAGCAGTACTTC. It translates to CASSFPGGNEQYF.

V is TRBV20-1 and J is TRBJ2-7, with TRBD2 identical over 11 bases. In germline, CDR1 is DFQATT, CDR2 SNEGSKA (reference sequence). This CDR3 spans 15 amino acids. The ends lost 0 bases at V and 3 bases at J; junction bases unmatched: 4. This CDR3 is CSARDWLAGGYEQYF. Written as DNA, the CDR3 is TGCAGTGCTAGAGATTGGCTAGCGGGAGGCTACGAGCAGTACTTC.

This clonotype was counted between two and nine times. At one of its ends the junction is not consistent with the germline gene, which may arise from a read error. CDR3 residues: CASSLAAGQGGETQYF. The CDR3 nucleotides read TGTGCTAGCAGCTTAGCTGCGGGACAGGGTGGCGAGACCCAGTACTTC. The chain combines TRBV7-7 with TRBJ2-5; 9 positions match TRBD1. CDR3 length: 16 amino acids. Germline lookup yields CDR1 SSHAT and CDR2 FNYEAQ (reference sequence). The variable domain in full, with the rest retrieved from reference TRBV7-7 and TRBJ2-5, is GAGVSQSPRYKVTKRGQDVTLRCDPISSHATLYWYQQALGQGPEFLTYFNYEAQPDKSGLPSDRFSAERPEGSISTLTIQRTEQRDSAMYRCASSLAAGQGGETQYFGPGTRLLVL.

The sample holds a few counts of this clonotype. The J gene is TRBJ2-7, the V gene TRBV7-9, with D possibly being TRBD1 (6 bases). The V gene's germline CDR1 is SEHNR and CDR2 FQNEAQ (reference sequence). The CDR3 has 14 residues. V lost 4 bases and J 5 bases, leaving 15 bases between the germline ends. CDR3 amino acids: CASSSYETGNEQYV. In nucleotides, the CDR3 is TGTGCCAGCAGCTCCTACGAGACAGGAAACGAGCAGTACGTC.

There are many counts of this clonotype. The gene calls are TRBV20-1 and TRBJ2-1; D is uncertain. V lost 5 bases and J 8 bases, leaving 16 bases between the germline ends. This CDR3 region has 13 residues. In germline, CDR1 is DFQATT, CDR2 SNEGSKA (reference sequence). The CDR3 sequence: CSAPGLVGHEQFF. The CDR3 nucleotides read TGCAGTGCTCCTGGCCTTGTGGGCCATGAGCAGTTCTTC.

CDR3 DNA sequence: TGTGCCAGCAGTTTAAACGGAGCTAACTATGGCTACACCTTC. Its protein is CASSLNGANYGYTF. V and J are TRBV12-3 or TRBV12-4 and TRBJ1-2, with D unclear. The V end was cut by 2 bases, the J end by 0 bases, with 7 bases between. The CDR3 consists of 14 residues.

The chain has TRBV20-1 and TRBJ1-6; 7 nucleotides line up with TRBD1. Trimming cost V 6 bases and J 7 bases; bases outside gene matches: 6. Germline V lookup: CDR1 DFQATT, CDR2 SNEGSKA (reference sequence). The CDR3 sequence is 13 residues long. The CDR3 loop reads CSANDRENSPLHF. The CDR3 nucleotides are TGCAGTGCAAACGACAGGGAAAATTCACCCCTCCACTTT.

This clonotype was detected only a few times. The CDR3, as DNA: TGCAGCGTTTATTCTAAAAACATTCAGTACTTC. As protein: CSVYSKNIQYF. The genes are TRBV29-1 and TRBJ2-4, with unresolved D. In germline, CDR1 is SQVTM, CDR2 ANQGSEA. V was cut by 5 bases and J by 4 bases, with 6 bases left in between. This CDR3 has 11 residues.

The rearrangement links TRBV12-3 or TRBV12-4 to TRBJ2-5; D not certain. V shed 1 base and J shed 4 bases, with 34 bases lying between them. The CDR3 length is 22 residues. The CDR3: CASSLGFPTGRSPIRGGETQYF. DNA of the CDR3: TGTGCCAGCAGTTTAGGGTTTCCAACGGGCAGGTCTCCCATTAGAGGCGGAGAGACCCAGTACTTC.

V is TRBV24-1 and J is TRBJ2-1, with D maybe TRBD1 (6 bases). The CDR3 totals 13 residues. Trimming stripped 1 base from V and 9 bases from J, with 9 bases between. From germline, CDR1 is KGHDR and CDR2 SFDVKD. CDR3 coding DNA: TGTGCCACCAGTGATTTCAGGGGCAGTGAGCAGTTCTTC. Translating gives CATSDFRGSEQFF.

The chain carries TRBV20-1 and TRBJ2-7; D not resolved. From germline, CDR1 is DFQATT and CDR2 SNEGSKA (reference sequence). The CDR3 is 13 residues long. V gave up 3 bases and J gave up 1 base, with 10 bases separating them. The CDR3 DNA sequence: TGCAGTGCTAGGGTGAGAGGTTCCTACGAGCAGTACTTC. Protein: CSARVRGSYEQYF.

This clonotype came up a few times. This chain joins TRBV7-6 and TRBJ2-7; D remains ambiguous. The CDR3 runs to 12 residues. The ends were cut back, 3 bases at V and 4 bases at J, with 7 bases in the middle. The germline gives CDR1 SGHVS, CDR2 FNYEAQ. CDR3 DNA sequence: TGTGCCAGCAGCTTCATAGGGTACGAGCAGTACTTC. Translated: CASSFIGYEQYF.